This entry lists 15 T cell receptor beta chains sequenced from one sample in a study of T cell repertoires in cytomegalovirus infection. Antigens of these TCRs are unknown. TCRdb reprocessed the reads with MiXCR, giving one entry per CDR3 protein. The table has tens of thousands of distinct CDR3 sequences, about 27% seen once. Sequenced material: CD8+ T cells from cultured PBMCs, taken from culture after CMV antigen stimulation. The receptors shown here come from a human donor in good health (CMV status not recorded). Some clones in this sample may be carry-over from other donors' samples.

This clonotype was detected ten times or more. The chain is built from TRBV11-1 and TRBJ1-6, with TRBD1 identical over 7 bases. This CDR3 is 14 amino acids long. J was trimmed by 7 bases and V by 5 bases; bases with no gene match: 5. Germline CDR1 is SGHAT and CDR2 is FQDESV (reference sequence). The CDR3, as DNA: TGTGCCAGCAGCAGGACAGGCAACAATTCACCCCTCCACTTT. Protein: CASSRTGNNSPLHF. Filled out from reference TRBV11-1 and TRBJ1-6, the complete variable domain reads EAEVAQSPRYKITEKSQAVAFWCDPISGHATLYWYRQILGQGPELLVQFQDESVVDDSQLPKDRFSAERLKGVDSTLKIQPAELGDSAMYLCASSRTGNNSPLHFGNGTRLTVT.

This clonotype was counted once. The chain uses TRBV7-2 and TRBJ2-5; 9 bases match TRBD1. Losses at the gene ends were 1 base for V and 5 bases for J; bases not matched to a gene: 8. Germline V gene lookup returns CDR1 SGHTA and CDR2 FQGNSA. The CDR3 runs to 16 residues. The CDR3 DNA sequence: TGTGCCAGCAGCTTAGTGGACAGGGGATTCCACGAGACCCAGTACTTC. Protein sequence: CASSLVDRGFHETQYF.

The chain combines TRBV12-3 or TRBV12-4 with TRBJ2-5; D gene uncertain. V dropped 3 bases and J dropped 3 bases, with 8 bases sitting between them. The CDR3 is 13 amino acids. CDR3 nucleotides: TGTGCCAGCAGTTTCGGCAGAAAAGAGACCCAGTACTTC. Protein: CASSFGRKETQYF.

Many counts were recorded for this clonotype. The genes are TRBV7-2 and TRBJ2-7; 9 positions agree with TRBD1. The CDR3 runs 14 residues. Germline V gene lookup returns CDR1 SGHTA and CDR2 FQGNSA. V gave up 1 base and J gave up 9 bases; unmatched junction bases: 7. CDR3: CASSLGDRVDVQYF. Here the CDR3 DNA reads TGTGCCAGCAGCTTAGGGGACAGGGTCGATGTGCAGTACTTC.

At least ten counts were recorded for this clonotype. This chain uses TRBV5-1 with TRBJ1-1; 9 bases are a match to TRBD1. The V gene end was trimmed by 4 bases and the J gene end by 5 bases; junction bases not matched to a gene: 18. This CDR3 spans 18 amino acids. Germline V gene sequence: CDR1 SGHRS, CDR2 YFSETQ. Here the CDR3 DNA reads TGCGCCAGCAGCCTCACCGGGACAGGGAGCGGGCTGGGGACTGAAGCTTTCTTT. It translates to CASSLTGTGSGLGTEAFF.

This clonotype was counted at least ten times. This chain joins TRBV12-3 or TRBV12-4 and TRBJ1-5, with 10 nucleotides matching TRBD1. The J segment lost 6 bases and the V segment lost 3 bases, leaving 5 bases of the junction unmatched. The CDR3 sequence is 15 residues long. CDR3 sequence reads: CASSFGQGVGQPQHF. CDR3 DNA sequence: TGTGCCAGCAGTTTTGGACAGGGGGTAGGTCAGCCCCAGCATTTT.

This clonotype was seen ten or more times. This chain connects TRBV7-3 to TRBJ2-5, with 10 nucleotides matching TRBD1. This CDR3 comprises 15 residues. CDR1 and CDR2 from the germline V gene are SGHTA and FQGTGA. Unmatched junction bases numbered 6, after V lost 5 bases and J lost 3 bases. CDR3 nucleotide sequence: TGTGCCAGCAGCCTACCCGGGACAGGGGAAGAGACCCAGTACTTC. This encodes CASSLPGTGEETQYF.

There are many counts of this clonotype. The chain is built from TRBV12-3 or TRBV12-4 and TRBJ2-7, with 10 bases that match TRBD1. V shed 7 bases, J shed 3 bases, and the junction held 6 bases outside the gene matches. The CDR3 length is 14 residues. CDR3 sequence reads: CASTKRDRGYEQYF. The DNA for the CDR3 is TGTGCCAGCACCAAGAGGGACAGGGGCTACGAGCAGTACTTC.

In its sample, this clonotype was seen a few times. This sequence joins TRBV7-9 and TRBJ2-1; weak D call: TRBD2 (6 bases). CDR3 length: 16 residues. Trimming shortened V by 1 base and J by 3 bases, and 13 bases separated the two germline ends. Germline CDR1 SEHNR, CDR2 FQNEAQ (reference sequence). CDR3 nucleotides: TGTGCCAGCAGCTTAGTGGGTCGCGGGATCTACAATGAGCAGTTCTTC. Translated, it gives CASSLVGRGIYNEQFF.

The V gene is TRBV11-2, the J gene TRBJ2-3, with D possibly TRBD2 on 7 matching bases. Trimming cost V 5 bases and J 4 bases, with 13 bases left between them. CDR1 is SGHAT and CDR2 is FQNNGV in the germline V gene. The CDR3 loop spans 14 amino acids. CDR3 nucleotide sequence: TGTGCCAGCAGCCTGGGGGGGCCGCCAGATACGCAGTATTTT. This codes for CASSLGGPPDTQYF.

The table lists this clonotype with a few counts. The genes are TRBV9 and TRBJ1-2; 9 bases align to TRBD1. The V gene's germline CDR1 is SGDLS and CDR2 YYNGEE. CDR3 length equals 20 residues. Trimming took 2 bases from V and 4 from J; bases not matched to a gene: 21. DNA of the CDR3: TGTGCCAGCAGCGTCCAATACAATAACCCGGGACAGGGAAATTCCTATGGCTACACCTTC. This codes for CASSVQYNNPGQGNSYGYTF.

The V gene is TRBV6-2 or TRBV6-3, the J gene TRBJ2-4; 8 bases fit TRBD2. The CDR3 spans 16 residues. Germline V gene sequence: CDR1 MNHEY, CDR2 SVGEGT. V lost 3 bases, J lost 9 bases, and 13 bases stayed unmatched. CDR3 region: CASSYVDGGRRSIQYF. CDR3 in DNA: TGTGCCAGCAGTTATGTTGATGGCGGGAGGAGGAGCATTCAGTACTTC.

This sequence joins TRBV27 and TRBJ2-3; D is undetermined. The V gene's germline CDR1 is MNHEY and CDR2 SMNVEV (reference sequence). V was trimmed by 2 bases and J by 4 bases, leaving 10 bases between them. CDR3 length equals 14 residues. CDR3 DNA: TGTGCCAGCAGTTTAGGGATTCGGGCAGATACGCAGTATTTT. It specifies CASSLGIRADTQYF.

The chain carries TRBV20-1 and TRBJ2-7, with D perhaps matching TRBD1 (5 bases). Germline V lookup: CDR1 DFQATT, CDR2 SNEGSKA (reference sequence). V lost 4 bases to trimming and J lost 0 bases, with 13 bases between them. The CDR3 is 14 residues long. The DNA for the CDR3 is TGCAGTGCTAACCGGCGAGACAGCTCCTACGAGCAGTACTTC. It specifies CSANRRDSSYEQYF.

This clonotype was seen a few times. J is TRBJ2-7 and V is TRBV12-3 or TRBV12-4; TRBD1 might be the D (6 bases). The V end lost 4 bases, the J end lost 2 bases, and 12 bases lay between the germline ends. The CDR3 totals 14 residues. The CDR3 DNA follows: TGTGCCAGCAGTTCACAGGGTGGGGCCTACGAGCAGTACTTC. Residues: CASSSQGGAYEQYF.